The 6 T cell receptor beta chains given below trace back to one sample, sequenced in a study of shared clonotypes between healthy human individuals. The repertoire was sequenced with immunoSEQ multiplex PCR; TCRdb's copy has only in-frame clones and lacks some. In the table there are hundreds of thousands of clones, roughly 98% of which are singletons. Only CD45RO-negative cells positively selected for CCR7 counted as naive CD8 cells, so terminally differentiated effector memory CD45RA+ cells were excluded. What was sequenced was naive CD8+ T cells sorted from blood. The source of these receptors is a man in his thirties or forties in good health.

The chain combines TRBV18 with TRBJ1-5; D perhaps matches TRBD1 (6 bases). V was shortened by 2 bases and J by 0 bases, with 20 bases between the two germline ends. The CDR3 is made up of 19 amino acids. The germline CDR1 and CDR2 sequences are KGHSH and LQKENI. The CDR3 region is CASSPNPRDTIYSNQPQHF. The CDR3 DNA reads TGTGCCAGCTCACCAAACCCTAGGGACACCATATATAGCAATCAGCCCCAGCATTTT. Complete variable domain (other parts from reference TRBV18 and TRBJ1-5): NAGVMQNPRHLVRRRGQEARLRCSPMKGHSHVYWYRQLPEEGLKFMVYLQKENIIDESGMPKERFSAEFPKEGPSILRIQQVVRGDSAAYFCASSPNPRDTIYSNQPQHFGDGTRLSIL.

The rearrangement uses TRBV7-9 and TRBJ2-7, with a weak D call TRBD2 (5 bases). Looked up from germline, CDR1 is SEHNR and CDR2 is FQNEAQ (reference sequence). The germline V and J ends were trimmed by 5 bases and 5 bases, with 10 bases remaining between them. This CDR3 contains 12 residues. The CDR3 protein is CASSDTRNEQYF. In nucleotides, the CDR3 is TGTGCCAGCAGCGACACTAGGAACGAGCAGTACTTC.

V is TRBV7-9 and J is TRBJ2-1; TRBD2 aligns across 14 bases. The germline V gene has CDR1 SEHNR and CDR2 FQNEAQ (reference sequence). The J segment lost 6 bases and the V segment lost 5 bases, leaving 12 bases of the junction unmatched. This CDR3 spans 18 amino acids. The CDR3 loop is CASSPRGLAGDRFNEQFF. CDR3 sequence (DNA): TGTGCCAGCAGCCCCCGGGGACTAGCGGGAGACAGGTTCAATGAGCAGTTCTTC.

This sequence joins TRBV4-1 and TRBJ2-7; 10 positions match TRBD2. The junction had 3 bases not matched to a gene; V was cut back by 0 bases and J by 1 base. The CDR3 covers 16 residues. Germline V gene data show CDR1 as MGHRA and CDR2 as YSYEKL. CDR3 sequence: CASSQEEGLASYEQYF. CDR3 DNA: TGCGCCAGCAGCCAAGAAGAGGGACTAGCGTCCTACGAGCAGTACTTC.

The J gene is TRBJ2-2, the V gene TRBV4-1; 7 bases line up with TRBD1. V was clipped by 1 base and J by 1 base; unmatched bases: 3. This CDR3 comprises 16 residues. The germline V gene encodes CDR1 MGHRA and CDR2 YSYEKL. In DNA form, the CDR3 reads TGCGCCAGCAGCCAAGTAGGGGGCGTGAACACCGGGGAGCTGTTTTTT. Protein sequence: CASSQVGGVNTGELFF.

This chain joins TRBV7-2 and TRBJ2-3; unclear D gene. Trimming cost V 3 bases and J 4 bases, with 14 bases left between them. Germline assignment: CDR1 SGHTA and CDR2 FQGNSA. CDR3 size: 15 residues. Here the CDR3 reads CASSFTHGRPDTQYF. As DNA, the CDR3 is TGTGCCAGCAGCTTCACCCATGGCCGCCCAGATACGCAGTATTTT.